The source of this T cell receptor beta chain is a study of beta chain features in type 1 diabetes. Study conclusions and caveats: Cells that show high TCR expression could be over-represented by cDNA sequencing.

This CDR3 has 15 amino acids. CDR1 is SGDLS, CDR2 YYNGEE, per germline. The V segment lost 3 bases and the J segment 9 bases; nucleotides outside the gene matches: 3. Expressed TCRB transcripts were sequenced because the entire RNA isolate underwent reverse transcription. Clones were read by immunoSEQ multiplex PCR, and TCRdb kept only the in-frame ones, dropping some. Among tens of thousands of clones listed, about 51% were seen once. Points on this clone: As yet, its antigen is unknown. The sample carries other DNA sequences with the same CDR3.

The specimen sequenced was Tregs from blood. This rearrangement joins TRBV9 to TRBJ2-1; 16 bases fit TRBD2. This receptor was obtained from a woman between 18 and 30 years old in good health. CDR3 loop: CASSAGLAGGGEQFF. The CDR3 DNA reads as TGTGCCAGCAGCGCGGGACTAGCGGGAGGGGGTGAGCAGTTCTTC.